Presented here are 3 T cell receptor beta chains from one specimen sequenced in a study of radiation and T cells in renal cell carcinoma. Repertoires were generated with immunoSEQ multiplex PCR, while TCRdb's copy carries only in-frame clones and drops some. The table includes tens of thousands of clones, approximately 81% detected once. This sample's time point: blood 2 weeks post-SBRT. Specified treatment: 15 Gy SBRT to primary tumor, nephrectomy 4 weeks later. Sample: blood, taken from a patient whose treatment included radiotherapy and nephrectomy. The origin of the receptors is a man aged 60-69 years with renal cell carcinoma.

The J gene is TRBJ1-6, the V gene TRBV4-1, with TRBD1 identical over 7 bases. The V gene's germline CDR1 is MGHRA and CDR2 YSYEKL. The V gene end was trimmed by 0 bases and the J gene end by 6 bases; junction bases not matched to a gene: 11. This CDR3 spans 18 amino acids. CDR3 sequence: CASSQDLPDRPFNSPLHF. The CDR3, as DNA: TGCGCCAGCAGCCAAGATTTACCGGACAGGCCCTTTAATTCACCCCTCCACTTT.

This clone was recorded a few times. This rearrangement joins TRBV30 to TRBJ1-4; no firm D call. Germline-derived CDR1 and CDR2 are GTSNPN and SVGIG (reference sequence). There are 11 residues in the CDR3. The V end was cut by 3 bases, the J end by 2 bases, with 1 base between. CDR3 sequence reads: CAWSTNEKLFF. The CDR3 DNA is TGTGCCTGGAGCACTAATGAAAAACTGTTTTTT.

V gene TRBV6-1 combines with J gene TRBJ2-7; perhaps TRBD1 as D (6 bases). CDR3 length: 13 amino acids. V lost 9 bases, J lost 1 base, and 13 bases lay in between. Germline CDR1 is MNHNS and CDR2 is SASEGT. CDR3 protein: CASFRGPSYEQYF. The CDR3 region has the DNA TGTGCCAGTTTCAGGGGACCTTCCTACGAGCAGTACTTC.